These 3 T cell receptor beta chains were sequenced from one sample in a study of cytomegalovirus exposure and HLA in healthy donors listed by TCRdb under 2017. The library was produced with the immunoSEQ multiplex PCR assay. For the multiplex PCR, a mixture combining 60 forward primers for TCR Vbeta segments and 13 reverse primers for TCR Jbeta segments was used. In TCRdb, the immuneACCESS table is reduced to in-frame sequences with V and J assigned. These tables do not hold every clone; where another copy was compared, an unresolved V gene accounts for under half, and the others remain unexplained. This sample holds about 200,000 clones; about three quarters were observed only once. Jointly, the top ten make up 15% to 17% of the sample. The sample taken for sequencing was PBMCs. The source of these receptors is a man aged 35-49 years in good health and CMV-seronegative.

The CDR3 sequence is CASSTQTGQGPEQYF. The CDR3 bases are TGTGCCAGCAGCACCCAAACGGGACAGGGGCCCGAGCAGTACTTC. This sequence joins TRBV11-2 and TRBJ2-7; 10 bases align to TRBD1. This CDR3 is built from 15 residues. The germline gives CDR1 SGHAT, CDR2 FQNNGV. J gave up 6 bases and V 5 bases, and 10 bases lay outside the gene matches.

The genes are TRBV15 and TRBJ2-3, with D maybe TRBD2 (6 bases). CDR3 size: 15 residues. V gave up 0 bases and J gave up 4 bases, with 11 bases separating them. Germline loops: CDR1 LNHNV, CDR2 YYDKDF (reference sequence). The chain's CDR3 is CATSRDRGVPDTQYF. The CDR3, as DNA: TGTGCCACCAGCAGAGATCGCGGGGTTCCAGATACGCAGTATTTT.

The V call is TRBV5-1, the J call TRBJ2-5, with D possibly TRBD2 on 7 matching bases. V lost 1 base, J lost 2 bases, and 15 bases lay in between. The CDR3 has 16 amino acids. The germline V gene has CDR1 SGHRS and CDR2 YFSETQ. The CDR3, as DNA: TGCGCCAGCAGCTTGTGGGCGGGGGCCCTTCAAGAGACCCAGTACTTC. Its protein is CASSLWAGALQETQYF.